The source of this T cell receptor beta chain is a study of blood T cell repertoires in COVID-19. The CDR3 is 17 residues long. Looked up from germline, CDR1 is SGHVS and CDR2 is FQNEAQ. J gave up 2 bases and V 2 bases, and 8 bases lay outside the gene matches. Libraries were prepared by immunoSEQ multiplex PCR; TCRdb keeps only in-frame clonotypes and omits some of them. The table records about 200,000 clones, roughly 90% of them present only once. The receptor was derived from a man between 45 and 60 years old with COVID-19, enrolled during active disease. The sample taken for sequencing was peripheral blood. This rearrangement joins TRBV7-8 to TRBJ1-5; TRBD1 aligns across 8 bases. For the CDR3, the DNA is TGTGCCAGCAGCTTATCTTCTCGGACAGGGCGCAATCAGCCCCAGCATTTT. Translated: CASSLSSRTGRNQPQHF. The full variable domain, its missing parts supplied by reference TRBV7-8 and TRBJ1-5, is GAGVSQSPRYKVAKRGQDVALRCDPISGHVSLFWYQQALGQGPEFLTYFQNEAQLDKSGLPSDRFFAERPEGSVSTLKIQRTQQEDSAVYLCASSLSSRTGRNQPQHFGDGTRLSIL.